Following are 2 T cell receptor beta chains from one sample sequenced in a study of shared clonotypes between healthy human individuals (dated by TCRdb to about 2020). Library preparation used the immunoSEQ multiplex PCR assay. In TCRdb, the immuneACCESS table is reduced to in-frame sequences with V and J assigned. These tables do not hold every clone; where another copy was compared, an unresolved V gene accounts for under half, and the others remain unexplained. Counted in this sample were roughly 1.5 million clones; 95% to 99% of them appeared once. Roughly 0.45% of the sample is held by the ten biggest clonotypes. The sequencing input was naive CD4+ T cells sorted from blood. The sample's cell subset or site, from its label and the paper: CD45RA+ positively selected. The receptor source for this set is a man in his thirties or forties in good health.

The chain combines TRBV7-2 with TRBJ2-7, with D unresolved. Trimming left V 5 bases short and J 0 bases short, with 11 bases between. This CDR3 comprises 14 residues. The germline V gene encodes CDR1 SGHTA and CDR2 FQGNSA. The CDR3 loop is CASSAHPSSYEQYF. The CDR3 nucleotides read TGTGCCAGCAGCGCGCACCCAAGCTCCTACGAGCAGTACTTC.

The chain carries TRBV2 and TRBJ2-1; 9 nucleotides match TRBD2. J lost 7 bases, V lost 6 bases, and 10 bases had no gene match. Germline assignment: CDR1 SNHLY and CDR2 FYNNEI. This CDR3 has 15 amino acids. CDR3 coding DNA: TGTGCCAGCAGGCCACTTAGCGGGAGTTTGAATGAGCAGTTCTTC. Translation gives CASRPLSGSLNEQFF.